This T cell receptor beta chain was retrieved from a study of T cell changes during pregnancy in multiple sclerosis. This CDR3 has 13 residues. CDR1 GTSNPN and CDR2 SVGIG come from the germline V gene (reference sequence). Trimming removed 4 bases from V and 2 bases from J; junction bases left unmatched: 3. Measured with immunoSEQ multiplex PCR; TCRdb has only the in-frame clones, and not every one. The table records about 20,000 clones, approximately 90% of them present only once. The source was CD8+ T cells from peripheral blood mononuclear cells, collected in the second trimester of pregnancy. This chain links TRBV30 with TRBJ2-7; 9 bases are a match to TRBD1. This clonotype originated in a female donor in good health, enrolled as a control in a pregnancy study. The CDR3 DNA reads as TGTGCCTGGACGTGGACAGGGGCCTACGAGCAGTACTTC. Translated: CAWTWTGAYEQYF.